These 18 T cell receptor beta chains were sequenced from one sample in a study of shared clonotypes between healthy human individuals. Clones were read by immunoSEQ multiplex PCR, and TCRdb kept only the in-frame ones, dropping some. The sample holds 2,500,000 or so clones, 85% to 95% seen once. Sample: naive CD4+ T cells from PBMCs. Subset indicated: CD45RA+ positively selected. All receptors come from a man aged 18-30 years in good health. Some clones in this sample may be carry-over from other donors' samples.

There are a few counts of this clone. The CDR3 loop reads CASRPTGNLDEKLFF. CDR3 in DNA: TGCGCCAGCAGACCCACAGGAAATTTGGATGAAAAACTGTTTTTT. The chain carries TRBV5-1 and TRBJ1-4; D perhaps matches TRBD1 (5 bases). Germline assignment: CDR1 SGHRS and CDR2 YFSETQ. The CDR3 runs 15 residues. Trimming took 5 bases from V and 6 from J, leaving 17 bases between them.

The chain employs TRBV5-6 and TRBJ1-2; 8 bases line up with TRBD1. The CDR3 extends over 14 amino acids. J was trimmed by 2 bases and V by 4 bases; bases with no gene match: 4. CDR1 and CDR2 (germline): SGHDT, YYEEEE. CDR3 sequence: CASSQRTGNYGYTF. The CDR3 DNA reads TGTGCCAGCAGCCAGCGGACAGGGAACTATGGCTACACCTTC. The variable domain in full, completed from reference TRBV5-6 and TRBJ1-2, reads DAGVTQSPTHLIKTRGQQVTLRCSPKSGHDTVSWYQQALGQGPQFIFQYYEEEERQRGNFPDRFSGHQFPNYSSELNVNALLLGDSALYLCASSQRTGNYGYTFGSGTRLTVV.

The chain has TRBV9 and TRBJ1-5; 7 bases are shared with TRBD1. The J segment lost 6 bases and the V segment lost 4 bases, leaving 7 bases of the junction unmatched. Per the germline V gene, CDR1 is SGDLS and CDR2 is YYNGEE. The CDR3 has 14 amino acids. CDR3 coding DNA: TGTGCCAGCAGCCAGACAGGGTCAGGTCAGCCCCAGCATTTT. Residues: CASSQTGSGQPQHF.

The chain is built from TRBV7-2 and TRBJ2-5; maybe TRBD2 (6 bases). V lost 3 bases to trimming and J lost 5 bases, with 16 bases between them. The CDR3 length is 15 residues. Germline CDR1 and CDR2: SGHTA and FQGNSA. CDR3 sequence reads: CASSFTRRGFETQYF. DNA of the CDR3: TGTGCCAGCAGCTTCACACGGCGGGGTTTCGAGACCCAGTACTTC.

The gene calls are TRBV30 and TRBJ2-2; 8 positions match TRBD2. Per the germline V gene, CDR1 is GTSNPN and CDR2 is SVGIG (reference sequence). CDR3 length equals 15 residues. V lost 5 bases to trimming and J lost 0 bases; unmatched junction nucleotides: 5. DNA for the CDR3: TGTGCCTGGGAAAACGGGGGGGCGAACACCGGGGAGCTGTTTTTT. The encoded protein is CAWENGGANTGELFF.

This chain connects TRBV5-1 to TRBJ2-3, with TRBD1 identical over 11 bases. Germline assignment: CDR1 SGHRS and CDR2 YFSETQ. The J segment lost 7 bases and the V segment lost 1 base, leaving 5 bases of the junction unmatched. The CDR3 is 15 residues long. The CDR3 is CASSLIGQGANTQYF. CDR3 coding DNA: TGCGCCAGCAGCTTGATCGGACAGGGGGCGAATACGCAGTATTTT.

The V and J genes are TRBV19 and TRBJ2-1, with D unresolved. Germline V gene sequence: CDR1 LNHDA, CDR2 SQIVND (reference sequence). Trimming pared 7 bases from V and 0 bases from J, leaving 10 bases between. The CDR3 spans 14 residues. The chain's CDR3 is CASKIRPSYNEQFF. In DNA form, the CDR3 reads TGTGCCAGTAAAATCCGTCCCTCCTACAATGAGCAGTTCTTC.

This chain uses TRBV7-2 with TRBJ1-2; D unclear. The CDR3 consists of 13 residues. CDR1 and CDR2 (germline): SGHTA, FQGNSA. The V end lost 1 base, the J end lost 5 bases, and 8 bases lay between the germline ends. The CDR3 loop reads CASSLGIGYGYTF. The DNA of the CDR3 is TGTGCCAGCAGCTTAGGGATCGGATATGGCTACACCTTC.

This chain uses TRBV5-4 with TRBJ2-7, with TRBD2 matching over 10 bases. The ends lost 0 bases at V and 6 bases at J; junction bases unmatched: 6. The CDR3 has 15 residues. The germline V gene encodes CDR1 SGHNT and CDR2 YYREEE (reference sequence). CDR3 sequence: CASSLEAASGSEQYF. For the CDR3, the DNA is TGTGCCAGCAGCTTGGAAGCGGCTAGCGGGAGCGAGCAGTACTTC.

This sequence joins TRBV30 and TRBJ1-4; the match to TRBD1 covers 9 bases. V dropped 1 base and J dropped 8; count of bases not matched to a gene: 8. Germline V CDR1 and CDR2: GTSNPN, SVGIG (reference sequence). The CDR3 is 15 amino acids. CDR3 loop: CAWSGDRAGGEKLFF. CDR3 in DNA: TGTGCCTGGAGTGGGGACAGGGCCGGGGGCGAAAAACTGTTTTTT. The whole variable domain, filled in from reference TRBV30 and TRBJ1-4, reads SQTIHQWPATLVQPVGSPLSLECTVEGTSNPNLYWYRQAAGRGLQLLFYSVGIGQISSEVPQNLSASRPQDRQFILSSKKLLLSDSGFYLCAWSGDRAGGEKLFFGSGTQLSVL.

This chain connects TRBV25-1 to TRBJ2-5; possibly TRBD2 for D (6 bases). CDR3 size: 14 residues. V lost 2 bases to trimming and J lost 5 bases, with 12 bases between them. Germline CDR1 and CDR2: MGHDK and SYGVNS. CDR3 sequence reads: CASSEPGEWETQYF. For the CDR3, the DNA is TGTGCCAGCAGTGAACCGGGGGAGTGGGAGACCCAGTACTTC.

The V gene is TRBV30, the J gene TRBJ1-6; D remains ambiguous. This CDR3 contains 15 residues. Germline V lookup: CDR1 GTSNPN, CDR2 SVGIG (reference sequence). Trimming took 0 bases from V and 7 from J, leaving 13 bases between them. CDR3 residues: CAWSVHSGENSPLHF. Here the CDR3 DNA reads TGTGCCTGGAGTGTACATTCTGGGGAAAATTCACCCCTCCACTTT.

V is TRBV6-5 and J is TRBJ1-1; D remains ambiguous. The CDR3 is 12 amino acids. CDR1 and CDR2 (germline): MNHEY, SVGAGI. V was shortened by 0 bases and J by 3 bases, with 2 bases between the two germline ends. CDR3 nucleotide sequence: TGTGCCAGCAGTTACTCGGACACTGAAGCTTTCTTT. It translates to CASSYSDTEAFF.

The chain carries TRBV28 and TRBJ2-1, with 9 bases identical to TRBD2. V lost 7 bases and J lost 3; bases outside the gene matches: 7. The CDR3 runs 15 residues. CDR1 and CDR2 from the germline V gene are MDHEN and SYDVKM. DNA of the CDR3: TGTGCCAGCACCTTGGCGGGGGGGAACTACAATGAGCAGTTCTTC. Encoded protein: CASTLAGGNYNEQFF.

This clone was picked up a small number of times. The V call is TRBV14, the J call TRBJ2-2, with 8 bases matching TRBD2. CDR1 SGHDN and CDR2 FVKESK come from the germline V gene. This CDR3 region has 16 residues. Germline trimming cut 4 bases from V and 1 base from J; bases unmatched to any gene: 5. In nucleotides, the CDR3 is TGTGCCAGCAGCCCCCAGACTAGCGTGAACACCGGGGAGCTGTTTTTT. Encoded protein: CASSPQTSVNTGELFF.

The V call is TRBV7-2, the J call TRBJ2-2, with unresolved D. The CDR3 is 13 residues long. Germline-derived CDR1 and CDR2 are SGHTA and FQGNSA. V gave up 3 bases and J gave up 4 bases, with 6 bases separating them. In DNA, the CDR3 is TGTGCCAGCAGCTTTATGGCCACCGGGGAGCTGTTTTTT. This encodes CASSFMATGELFF.

The chain uses TRBV7-9 and TRBJ1-1; 8 nucleotides align to TRBD1. Germline V gives CDR1 SEHNR, CDR2 FQNEAQ (reference sequence). V was pared by 7 bases and J by 1 base, with 5 bases of the junction left unmatched. The CDR3 length is 14 residues. CDR3 sequence reads: CASTIGQGNTEAFF. CDR3 nucleotides: TGTGCCAGCACCATAGGACAGGGGAACACTGAAGCTTTCTTT.

The genes are TRBV7-3 and TRBJ2-1; 8 bases align to TRBD1. J was trimmed by 5 bases and V by 3 bases; bases with no gene match: 6. Looked up from germline, CDR1 is SGHTA and CDR2 is FQGTGA. The CDR3 sequence is 15 residues long. The CDR3 loop reads CASSFRDRWDNEQFF. The CDR3 nucleotides are TGTGCCAGCAGCTTCCGGGACAGGTGGGACAATGAGCAGTTCTTC.